What follows are 3 T cell receptor beta chains derived from one specimen sequenced in a study of T cells after posttransplantation cyclophosphamide. The table came from immunoSEQ multiplex PCR; TCRdb's copy has only in-frame clones and leaves some out. The sample has about 16,000 clones, roughly 87% seen once. Control samples came 1 year after myeloablative marrow transplants with methotrexate plus calcineurin inhibitor. Sequenced material: PBMCs, taken after an allogeneic stem cell transplant with a calcineurin inhibitor and methotrexate. These receptor sequences come from a male patient aged 45-60 years who received an allogeneic stem cell transplant from an unrelated donor, was CMV-positive, and had chronic GVHD only. Certain T cells may be donor cells from the graft.

This chain links TRBV9 with TRBJ2-3; 8 bases line up with TRBD2. V gave up 0 bases and J gave up 7 bases; unmatched junction bases: 7. CDR3 size: 15 residues. Per the germline V gene, CDR1 is SGDLS and CDR2 is YYNGEE. CDR3 nucleotides: TGTGCCAGCAGCGTAGGCGAGCGGGAGTCACATACGCAGTATTTT. This encodes CASSVGERESHTQYF.

The J gene is TRBJ2-1, the V gene TRBV7-3; D perhaps matches TRBD1 (5 bases). The CDR3 runs to 15 residues. Germline assignment: CDR1 SGHTA and CDR2 FQGTGA. The V gene lost 5 bases and the J gene lost 2 bases, with 13 bases spanning the gap. Here the CDR3 reads CASSPTTGPYNEQFF. The CDR3 coding sequence is TGTGCCAGCAGCCCTACCACAGGTCCCTACAATGAGCAGTTCTTC.

The chain employs TRBV28 and TRBJ2-7, with a weak D call TRBD2 (6 bases). Germline values: CDR1 MDHEN, CDR2 SYDVKM. The V and J ends lost 6 bases and 0 bases respectively, with 15 bases between them. This CDR3 is built from 15 residues. The CDR3 DNA reads TGTGCCAGCAGGGGAGGAGGGGCGGACTCCTACGAGCAGTACTTC. This sequence encodes CASRGGGADSYEQYF.